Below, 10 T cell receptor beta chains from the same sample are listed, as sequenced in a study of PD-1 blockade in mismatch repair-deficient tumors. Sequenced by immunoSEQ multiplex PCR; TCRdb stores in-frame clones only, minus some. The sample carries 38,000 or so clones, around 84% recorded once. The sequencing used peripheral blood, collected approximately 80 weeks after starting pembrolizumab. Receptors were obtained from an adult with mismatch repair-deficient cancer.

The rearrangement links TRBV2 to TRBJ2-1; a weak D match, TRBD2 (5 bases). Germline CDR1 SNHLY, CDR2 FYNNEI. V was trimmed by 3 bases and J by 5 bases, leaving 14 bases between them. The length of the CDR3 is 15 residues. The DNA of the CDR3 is TGTGCCAGCAGTGAGAGAGCGGCGCCCGACAATGAGCAGTTCTTC. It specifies CASSERAAPDNEQFF. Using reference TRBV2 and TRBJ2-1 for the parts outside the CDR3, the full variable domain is EPEVTQTPSHQVTQMGQEVILRCVPISNHLYFYWYRQILGQKVEFLVSFYNNEISEKSEIFDDQFSVERPDGSNFTLKIRSTKLEDSAMYFCASSERAAPDNEQFFGPGTRLTVL.

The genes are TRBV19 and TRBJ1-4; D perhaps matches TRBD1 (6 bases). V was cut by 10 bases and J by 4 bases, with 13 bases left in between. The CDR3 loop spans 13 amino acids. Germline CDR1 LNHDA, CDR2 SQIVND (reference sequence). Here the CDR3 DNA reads TGTGCCATCCGGACAGCTGATAATGAAAAACTGTTTTTT. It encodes CAIRTADNEKLFF.

CDR3 sequence reads: CASSEGAEAYGYTF. DNA for the CDR3: TGTGCCAGCAGTGAAGGGGCAGAAGCTTATGGCTACACCTTC. The chain couples TRBV2 to TRBJ1-2; D is uncertain. V was trimmed by 1 base and J by 5 bases, leaving 11 bases between them. Germline CDR1 SNHLY, CDR2 FYNNEI. CDR3 length equals 14 residues.

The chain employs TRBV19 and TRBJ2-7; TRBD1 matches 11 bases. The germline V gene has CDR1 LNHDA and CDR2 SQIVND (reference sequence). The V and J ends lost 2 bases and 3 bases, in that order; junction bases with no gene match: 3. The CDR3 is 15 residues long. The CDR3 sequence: CASSIKGQGGYEQYF. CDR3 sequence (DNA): TGTGCCAGTAGTATAAAGGGACAGGGGGGCTACGAGCAGTACTTC.

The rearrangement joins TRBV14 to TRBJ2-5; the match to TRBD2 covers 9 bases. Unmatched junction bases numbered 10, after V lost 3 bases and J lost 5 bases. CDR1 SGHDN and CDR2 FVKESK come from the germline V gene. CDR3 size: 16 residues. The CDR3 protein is CASSHGRGGRVETQYF. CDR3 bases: TGTGCCAGCAGCCACGGACGGGGCGGGAGGGTGGAGACCCAGTACTTC.

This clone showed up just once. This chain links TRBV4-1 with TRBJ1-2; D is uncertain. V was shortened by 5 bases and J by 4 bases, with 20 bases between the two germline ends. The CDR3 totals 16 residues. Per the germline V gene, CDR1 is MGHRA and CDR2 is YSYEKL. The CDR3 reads CASSGEGGIPLYGYTF. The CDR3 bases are TGCGCCAGCAGCGGAGAGGGAGGGATCCCACTCTATGGCTACACCTTC.

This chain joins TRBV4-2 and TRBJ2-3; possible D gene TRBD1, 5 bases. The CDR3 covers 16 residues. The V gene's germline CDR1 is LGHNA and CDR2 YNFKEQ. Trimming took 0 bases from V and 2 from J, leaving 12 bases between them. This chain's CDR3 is CASSQDPREYTDTQYF. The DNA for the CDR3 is TGTGCCAGCAGCCAAGACCCCAGGGAATACACAGATACGCAGTATTTT.

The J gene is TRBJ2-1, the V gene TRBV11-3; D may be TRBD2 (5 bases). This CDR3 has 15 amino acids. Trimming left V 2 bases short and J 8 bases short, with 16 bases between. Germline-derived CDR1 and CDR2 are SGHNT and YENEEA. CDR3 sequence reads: CASSLRSGAGDEQFF. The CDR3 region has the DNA TGTGCCAGCAGCTTACGGAGCGGCGCTGGCGATGAGCAGTTCTTC.

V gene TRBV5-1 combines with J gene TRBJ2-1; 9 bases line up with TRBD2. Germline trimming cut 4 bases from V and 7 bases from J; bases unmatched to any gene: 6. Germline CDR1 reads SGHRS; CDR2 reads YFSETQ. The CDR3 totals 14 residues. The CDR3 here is CASSPGLARNEQFF. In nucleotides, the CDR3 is TGCGCCAGCAGCCCCGGACTAGCGCGTAATGAGCAGTTCTTC. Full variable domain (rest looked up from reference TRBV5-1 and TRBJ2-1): KAGVTQTPRYLIKTRGQQVTLSCSPISGHRSVSWYQQTPGQGLQFLFEYFSETQRNKGNFPGRFSGRQFSNSRSEMNVSTLELGDSALYLCASSPGLARNEQFFGPGTRLTVL.

The CDR3 here is CASSLDQGTAFF. The DNA for the CDR3 is TGTGCCAGCAGCTTAGATCAGGGTACAGCTTTCTTT. V is TRBV7-9 and J is TRBJ1-1; maybe TRBD1 (5 bases). The germline CDR1 and CDR2 sequences are SEHNR and FQNEAQ (reference sequence). V was cut by 1 base and J by 10 bases, with 10 bases left in between. The length of the CDR3 is 12 residues.